This T cell receptor beta chain was recorded in a study of shared clonotypes between healthy human individuals. Study outcomes and limitations: Richness estimates generally favored naive over memory subsets.

The germline CDR1 and CDR2 sequences are SGHRS and YFSETQ. The CDR3 extends over 16 amino acids. V trimming: 7 bases; J trimming: 8 bases; junction bases outside the gene matches: 17. As regards this clone: What it recognizes is unknown.

Profiling relied on immunoSEQ multiplex PCR, and the TCRdb table lists in-frame clones only, not all of them. The sample lists 2 million to 2.5 million clones, over 85% occurring once. J is TRBJ2-1 and V is TRBV5-1, with 8 bases matching TRBD1. The specimen sequenced was naive CD4+ T cells sorted from blood. The subset here: CD45RA+ positively selected. The sequence derives from a man between 18 and 29 years old in good health. The CDR3: CASRWGGQGGTYEQFF. CDR3 nucleotide sequence: TGCGCCAGCCGATGGGGAGGACAGGGCGGGACCTATGAGCAGTTCTTC. Looking up the rest from reference TRBV5-1 and TRBJ2-1 gives the full variable domain: KAGVTQTPRYLIKTRGQQVTLSCSPISGHRSVSWYQQTPGQGLQFLFEYFSETQRNKGNFPGRFSGRQFSNSRSEMNVSTLELGDSALYLCASRWGGQGGTYEQFFGPGTRLTVL.